These 9 T cell receptor beta chains were all obtained from the same sample, sequenced in a study of beta chain features in type 1 diabetes. Study-wide results and caveats: All four CD4+ subsets from Type 1 diabetes patients carried moderately but significantly shorter TCRB CDR3s.

These receptors lack a known antigen. cDNA synthesis used the whole RNA isolate, giving expressed TCRB sequences. Clones were sequenced by immunoSEQ multiplex PCR, and TCRdb holds only the in-frame ones, with some missing. Altogether about 190,000 clones are present, approximately 8.1% being singletons, with the ten largest covering roughly 0.97%. The specimen sequenced was central memory CD4+ T cells from blood. The receptor set was obtained from a woman aged 40 to 49 with type 1 diabetes.

As DNA, the CDR3 is TGTGCCAGCACCGAACAGGGGACCCCCAATCAGCCCCAGCATTTT. Amino acids: CASTEQGTPNQPQHF. The V and J genes are TRBV2 and TRBJ1-5, with 7 bases aligning to TRBD1. Germline loops: CDR1 SNHLY, CDR2 FYNNEI. J lost 3 bases, V lost 7 bases, and 9 bases had no gene match. The CDR3 runs to 15 residues. Drawing the rest from reference TRBV2 and TRBJ1-5, the complete variable domain is EPEVTQTPSHQVTQMGQEVILRCVPISNHLYFYWYRQILGQKVEFLVSFYNNEISEKSEIFDDQFSVERPDGSNFTLKIRSTKLEDSAMYFCASTEQGTPNQPQHFGDGTRLSIL.

The gene calls are TRBV9 and TRBJ2-7; D is possibly TRBD2 (6 bases). Germline values: CDR1 SGDLS, CDR2 YYNGEE. V was trimmed by 0 bases and J by 3 bases, leaving 10 bases between them. The CDR3 totals 14 residues. CDR3 bases: TGTGCCAGCAGCGTAGCGGGGACTTTCTACGAGCAGTACTTC. Its protein product is CASSVAGTFYEQYF. Together with reference TRBV9 and TRBJ2-7, the CDR3 gives the full variable domain: DSGVTQTPKHLITATGQRVTLRCSPRSGDLSVYWYQQSLDQGLQFLIQYYNGEERAKGNILERFSAQQFPDLHSELNLSSLELGDSALYFCASSVAGTFYEQYFGPGTRLTVT.

The chain combines TRBV6-6 with TRBJ2-7; 9 bases are shared with TRBD1. The CDR3 has 14 residues. Unmatched junction bases numbered 7, after V lost 6 bases and J lost 4 bases. Germline assignment: CDR1 MNHNY and CDR2 SVGAGI (reference sequence). CDR3 nucleotide sequence: TGTGCCAGCAGAAACGGACAGGGGAGTTACGAGCAGTACTTC. Translating gives CASRNGQGSYEQYF.

The sample holds many counts of this clone. The rearrangement joins TRBV6-5 to TRBJ2-5; D perhaps matches TRBD1 (6 bases). V lost 4 bases to trimming and J lost 3 bases, with 9 bases between them. The germline V gene has CDR1 MNHEY and CDR2 SVGAGI. CDR3 length: 13 residues. The CDR3 region has the DNA TGTGCCAGCAGTTGGAACAGGGAAGAGACCCAGTACTTC. Translated, it gives CASSWNREETQYF.

In its sample, this clone was seen a few times. This CDR3 reads CASSFGTITGELFF. The CDR3 nucleotides read TGTGCCAGCAGTTTTGGGACAATAACCGGGGAGCTGTTTTTT. This chain connects TRBV27 to TRBJ2-2, with D perhaps matching TRBD1 (6 bases). The CDR3 extends over 14 amino acids. V was pared by 3 bases and J by 5 bases, with 10 bases between. Per the germline V gene, CDR1 is MNHEY and CDR2 is SMNVEV (reference sequence).

This clone came up a few times. The gene calls are TRBV6-1 and TRBJ2-5, with D tentatively TRBD2 (7 bases). Germline V gene sequence: CDR1 MNHNS, CDR2 SASEGT. The CDR3 length is 13 residues. V was trimmed by 4 bases and J by 6 bases, leaving 12 bases between them. CDR3 region: CASSAGGEKTQYF. The CDR3 nucleotides are TGTGCCAGCAGTGCGGGGGGCGAGAAGACCCAGTACTTC.

V gene TRBV14 combines with J gene TRBJ1-2; D not resolved. CDR1 and CDR2 from the germline V gene are SGHDN and FVKESK. The CDR3 is 15 amino acids. The V gene lost 1 base and the J gene lost 7 bases, with 16 bases spanning the gap. CDR3 sequence: CASSQGYPSRGGYTF. For the CDR3, the DNA is TGTGCCAGCAGCCAAGGATATCCATCACGAGGTGGCTACACCTTC.

V usage is TRBV10-3 and J usage is TRBJ2-5; no definite D call. The germline V and J ends were trimmed by 0 bases and 7 bases, with 6 bases remaining between them. CDR1 ENHRY and CDR2 SYGVKD come from the germline V gene. CDR3 length: 12 residues. The CDR3 is CAISESTGTQYF. The DNA of the CDR3 is TGTGCCATCAGTGAGTCGACGGGGACCCAGTACTTC.

The genes are TRBV27 and TRBJ1-5; 8 bases are a match to TRBD1. The CDR3 runs 16 residues. Germline CDR1 is MNHEY and CDR2 is SMNVEV (reference sequence). The junction had 10 bases not matched to a gene; V was cut back by 4 bases and J by 5 bases. The CDR3 spells CASSSRRQGFDQPQHF. CDR3 bases: TGTGCCAGCAGTTCCCGACGACAGGGGTTCGATCAGCCCCAGCATTTT.